This is a list of T cell receptor beta chains from one sample in a study of T cell changes during pregnancy in multiple sclerosis. Method: immunoSEQ multiplex PCR; TCRdb's copy keeps in-frame clones and lacks some. The table records 50,000 or so clones, 90% to 95% of them present only once. This material consisted of CD8+ T cells from peripheral blood mononuclear cells, taken after pregnancy. These receptors all stem from a female donor with multiple sclerosis, enrolled in a pregnancy study. The CDR3 runs from the conserved cysteine through the conserved F or W. A D gene is named only where the DNA matches it firmly. Size is stated for part of the rows, as once, few or many counts, or as a class when the clone is expanded.

. | TRBD2 | TRBJ2-5 | TRBV27 | CASTLSGGALYF | TGTGCCAGCACCCTAAGCGGGGGGGCCTTATACTTC
. | TRBD1 | TRBJ2-7 | TRBV27 | CASSLAGGNEQYF | TGTGCCAGCAGTTTAGCAGGGGGCAACGAGCAGTACTTC
. | . | TRBJ2-7 | TRBV27 | CASSSTGYEQYF | TGTGCCAGCAGTTCGACAGGATACGAGCAGTACTTC
. | . | TRBJ2-7 | TRBV9 | CASSPGLDPGHADYEQYF | TGTGCCAGCAGCCCAGGCCTCGATCCGGGACACGCCGACTACGAGCAGTACTTC
. | TRBD1 | TRBJ1-2 | TRBV5-8 | CASSLQGAHGYTF | TGTGCCAGCAGCTTGCAGGGGGCGCATGGCTACACCTTC
. | . | TRBJ1-4 | TRBV5-6 | CASSLGGRGGADEKLFF | TGTGCCAGCAGCTTGGGGGGCCGGGGGGGCGCGGATGAAAAACTGTTTTTT
. | . | TRBJ2-5 | TRBV13 | CASSFRTDRQETQYF | TGTGCCAGCAGCTTCAGGACAGATAGACAAGAGACCCAGTACTTC
. | TRBD1 | TRBJ1-1 | TRBV9 | CASSVVSGGTEAFF | TGTGCCAGCAGCGTAGTCTCAGGGGGCACTGAAGCTTTCTTT
. | . | TRBJ1-4 | TRBV6-1 | CASSELRATNEKLFF | TGTGCCAGCAGTGAACTGCGGGCAACTAATGAAAAACTGTTTTTT
. | TRBD1 | TRBJ2-7 | TRBV4-1 | CASSQVAGGGTGPFYEQYF | TGCGCCAGCAGCCAAGTTGCGGGTGGAGGGACAGGGCCTTTCTACGAGCAGTACTTC
. | . | TRBJ2-4 | TRBV19 | CASSLSGDIQYF | TGTGCCAGTAGTTTATCCGGGGACATTCAGTACTTC
. | TRBD2 | TRBJ2-7 | TRBV29-1 | CSGGSGKEQYF | TGCAGCGGAGGAAGCGGGAAGGAGCAGTACTTC
. | . | TRBJ1-5 | TRBV11-2 | CASSLRVRRDRRSNQPQHF | TGTGCCAGCAGCTTACGCGTCCGGAGGGATCGGCGAAGCAATCAGCCCCAGCATTTT
. | TRBD2 | TRBJ2-5 | TRBV11-3 | CASSSTSSQETQYF | TGTGCCAGCAGCTCGACTAGCAGCCAAGAGACCCAGTACTTC
. | TRBD2 | TRBJ2-7 | TRBV9 | CASSPGTSHHEQYF | TGTGCCAGCAGCCCCGGGACTAGCCACCACGAGCAGTACTTC
once | TRBD2 | TRBJ2-1 | TRBV30 | CAWSVGLAGNNEQFF | TGTGCCTGGAGTGTAGGACTAGCGGGGAACAATGAGCAGTTCTTC
. | . | TRBJ2-1 | TRBV19 | CASSIASISTNEQFF | TGTGCCAGTAGTATAGCATCAATATCTACCAATGAGCAGTTCTTC
. | . | TRBJ1-1 | TRBV2 | CASSESWVQMNTEAFF | TGTGCCAGCAGTGAAAGCTGGGTACAGATGAACACTGAAGCTTTCTTT
. | TRBD2 | TRBJ2-1 | TRBV2 | CASSDPSSGGRSYNEQFF | TGTGCCAGCAGCGACCCCTCTAGCGGGGGCCGCTCCTACAATGAGCAGTTCTTC
. | TRBD1 | TRBJ2-7 | TRBV7-9 | CASSPGTGRSEQYF | TGTGCCAGCAGCCCCGGGACAGGGAGGAGCGAGCAGTACTTC
once | . | TRBJ2-5 | TRBV19 | CASSRGGGGRETQYF | TGTGCCAGTAGTCGGGGTGGAGGGGGCAGGGAGACCCAGTACTTC
. | . | TRBJ1-6 | TRBV7-6 | CASSLGAPSYNSPLHF | TGTGCCAGCAGCTTAGGGGCCCCCTCCTATAATTCACCCCTCCACTTT
. | . | TRBJ1-2 | TRBV6-5 | CASSYGGNYGYTF | TGTGCCAGCAGTTACGGAGGGAACTATGGCTACACCTTC
. | . | TRBJ1-6 | TRBV7-2 | CASSFFDSLSPLHF | TGTGCCAGCAGCTTCTTCGACAGCCTTTCACCCCTCCACTTT
. | TRBD1 | TRBJ1-1 | TRBV14 | CASSQETGPHTEAFF | TGTGCCAGCAGCCAAGAGACAGGGCCCCACACTGAAGCTTTCTTT
few | . | TRBJ2-1 | TRBV7-9 | CASSHPDRPYNEQFF | TGTGCCAGCAGCCATCCGGACAGACCCTACAATGAGCAGTTCTTC
. | . | TRBJ1-1 | TRBV9 | CASSVAAAGITEAFF | TGTGCCAGCAGCGTAGCCGCCGCAGGGATCACTGAAGCTTTCTTT
once | . | TRBJ2-3 | TRBV21-1 | CASSDHGTDTQYF | TGTGCCAGCAGCGATCACGGGACAGATACGCAGTATTTT
. | TRBD1 | TRBJ2-7 | TRBV7-8 | CASGAGTERAYEQYF | TGTGCCAGCGGGGCCGGGACAGAGAGGGCCTACGAGCAGTACTTC
few | . | TRBJ1-1 | TRBV4-1 | CASSHPGLEAFF | TGCGCCAGCAGCCATCCGGGACTTGAAGCTTTCTTT
once | . | TRBJ1-2 | TRBV9 | CASSDPTGYTF | TGTGCCAGCAGCGACCCTACGGGCTACACCTTC
. | . | TRBJ1-1 | TRBV18 | CASSPEGGFALNTEAFF | TGTGCCAGCTCACCGGAAGGAGGGTTCGCATTGAACACTGAAGCTTTCTTT
once | TRBD1 | TRBJ2-7 | TRBV30 | CAWRIDRDYEQYF | TGTGCCTGGAGGATCGACAGGGACTACGAGCAGTACTTC
once | . | TRBJ1-3 | TRBV6-1 | CASSGDMTGNTIYF | TGTGCCAGCAGTGGGGACATGACTGGAAACACCATATATTTT
. | TRBD1 | TRBJ1-2 | TRBV6-1 | CASSEPGQGGKGYTF | TGTGCCAGCAGTGAACCGGGACAGGGCGGTAAAGGCTACACCTTC
. | . | TRBJ1-6 | TRBV27 | CASSQQGYNSPLHF | TGTGCCAGCAGTCAGCAGGGCTACAATTCACCCCTCCACTTT
. | . | TRBJ2-3 | TRBV21-1 | CASSQGQGCGGVDTQYF | TGTGCCAGCAGCCAGGGACAGGGTTGCGGGGGAGTGGATACGCAGTATTTT
few | TRBD1 | TRBJ2-7 | TRBV6-4 | CASSPGTGPSYEQYF | TGTGCCAGCAGTCCCGGGACAGGGCCCTCCTACGAGCAGTACTTC
. | TRBD1 | TRBJ2-3 | TRBV11-1 | CASSLGGDRAQYF | TGTGCCAGCAGCTTAGGGGGTGACAGGGCGCAGTATTTT
. | . | TRBJ1-2 | TRBV9 | CASSAPTGRNYGYTF | TGTGCCAGCAGCGCGCCGACAGGAAGAAACTATGGCTACACCTTC